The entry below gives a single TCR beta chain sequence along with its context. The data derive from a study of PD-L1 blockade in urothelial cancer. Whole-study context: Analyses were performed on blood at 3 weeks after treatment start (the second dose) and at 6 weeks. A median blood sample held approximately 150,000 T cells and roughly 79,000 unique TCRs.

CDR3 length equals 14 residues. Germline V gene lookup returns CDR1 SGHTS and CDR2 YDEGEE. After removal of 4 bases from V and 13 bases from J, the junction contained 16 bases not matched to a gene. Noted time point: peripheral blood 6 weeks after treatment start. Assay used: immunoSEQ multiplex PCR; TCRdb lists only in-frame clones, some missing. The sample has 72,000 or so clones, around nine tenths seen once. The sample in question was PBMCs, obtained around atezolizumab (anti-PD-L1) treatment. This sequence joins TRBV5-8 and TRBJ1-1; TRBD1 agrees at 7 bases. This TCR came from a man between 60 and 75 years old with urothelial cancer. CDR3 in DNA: TGTGCCAGCAGCCGGACAGGCCGCGTTTTTGGGGATTTCTTT. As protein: CASSRTGRVFGDFF. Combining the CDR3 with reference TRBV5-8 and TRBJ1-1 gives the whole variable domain EAGVTQSPTHLIKTRGQQATLRCSPISGHTSVYWYQQALGLGLQFLLWYDEGEERNRGNFPPRFSGRQFPNYSSELNVNALELEDSALYLCASSRTGRVFGDFFGQGTRLTVV.